This TCR beta chain was obtained from a study of T cell responses to AZD1222 COVID-19 vaccine (dated by TCRdb to the early 2020s). With respect to the entire study: A total of just over 230 trial participants underwent TCR sequencing, of whom roughly 210 had received two doses of AZD1222 and 26 had received two doses of the MenACWY control vaccine. Trial participants were enrolled by age into subgroups of 18-55, 56-69 and 70-plus years, and roughly 150, 30 and 60 TCR-sequenced participants, respectively, were included in these subgroups.

The CDR3 regions of human TCRbeta chains were subjected to immunosequencing. The study's processing was this. TCRs in the repertoires were matched against a reference library of SARS-CoV-2-specific TCRs that had been generated with the MIRA antigen-specificity platform. Breadth was defined as the fraction of unique TCRs that were SARS-CoV-2-associated. Depth was defined as the fraction of total T cells that were SARS-CoV-2-associated. Using the MIRA data, each spike-specific TCR was assigned both to the spike region to which the TCR was reactive and to a CD4 or CD8 class. Log10-transformed breadth and depth values were compared by one-way ANOVA with Sidak's multiple comparisons tests. TCRdb stores this immuneACCESS table with in-frame sequences only. Part of the clones is absent; in the studies checked, under half of the shortfall reflects unresolved V genes, and no reason is known for the rest. Clonal size and the V and J genes are those of that table, whereas D and trimming came from the DNA. The sample yields 120,000 or so clones; about 92% were counted once. The leading ten clones occupy about 4.5% of the sample.

V is cut back by 2 bases and J by 1 base, with 8 bases in the junction unmatched. Reading the germline V gene gives CDR1 KGHSH and CDR2 LQKENI. CDR3 length: 17 amino acids, cysteine to phenylalanine. Only the CDR3 DNA stays, 51 bases, in frame from base 1. Turning to this clone: Its antigen has not been determined. No clone much larger than this one lies a single base away; base qualities are absent.

General study outcomes and caveats: Epitopes outside the regions mutated in the B.1.351 and B.1.1.7 variants were reportedly recognized by nearly half of the unique spike-specific TCRs. Only six AZD1222 recipients were SARS-CoV-2 seropositive at baseline, limiting conclusions about previously exposed vaccinees. The vaccine-associated CD4 TCRs covered the entire spike protein, and the dominant responses fell in regions 160-218 and 743-854. Because no samples from the day 14 peak response were available, repertoires could be characterized only after the peak T cell response. In the small 56-69-year group, the increase in depth fell short of significance, most likely because of low power. After two AZD1222 doses, spike-specific TCR breadth and depth were significantly higher than at day 0 and than in MenACWY recipients. Most participants were white British and females outnumbered males, and the authors suggested that clonal diversity may have been underestimated.

The time point label of this sample denotes: baseline before first vaccination. The sample's treatment or condition label, decoded: meningococcal conjugate vaccine given as trial control. Vaccinee samples were obtained from the UK trials COV001 and COV002, which included a single-blind randomized controlled phase 2/3 trial of AZD1222 (ChAdOx1 nCoV-19) in healthy adults. For TCRbeta chain sequencing, PBMC samples from trial participants were taken at day 0 and at day 28 after the second dose. This TCR was sampled from an adult in good health. This chain joins TRBV18 to TRBJ2-4, with 7 middle bases fitting TRBD1. Sequencing was performed on peripheral blood, taken on day 0 of MenACWY control vaccination. In nucleotide form, the sequence is TGTGCCAGCTCACCAAATAAACAGGGGTGGGCCAAAAACATTCAGTACTTC. Its amino acids are CASSPNKQGWAKNIQYF. The reference TRBV18 and TRBJ2-4 proteins fill in what lies around the CDR3, so the full variable domain reads NAGVMQNPRHLVRRRGQEARLRCSPMKGHSHVYWYRQLPEEGLKFMVYLQKENIIDESGMPKERFSAEFPKEGPSILRIQQVVRGDSAAYFCASSPNKQGWAKNIQYFGAGTRLSVL.